These 31 T cell receptor beta chains originate from one sample sequenced in a study of shared clonotypes between healthy human individuals (dated by TCRdb to 2020 to 2021). Receptor amplification or capture employed the immunoSEQ multiplex PCR assay. TCRdb limited this immuneACCESS table to in-frame rearrangements with V and J called. A share of clones is missing; checked studies link under half to unresolved V genes, and the rest is unexplained. Here the sample has fewer than 3 million clones; 85% to 95% occur a single time. The top ten clones comprise more than 0.35% of the sample. The specimen was naive CD4+ T cells from PBMCs. The sample's cell subset or site, from its label and the paper: CD45RA+ positively selected. Every receptor here comes from a man aged 18 to 35 in good health. Some clones in this sample may be carry-over from other donors' samples.

This clone was seen only once. J is TRBJ1-2 and V is TRBV5-1; maybe TRBD1 (6 bases). V was pared by 1 base and J by 2 bases, with 15 bases between. This CDR3 region has 16 residues. CDR1 is SGHRS and CDR2 is YFSETQ in the germline V gene. The CDR3 loop reads CASSLSGADPNYGYTF. CDR3 nucleotides: TGCGCCAGCAGCTTGTCGGGGGCAGATCCGAACTATGGCTACACCTTC.

The chain uses TRBV4-2 and TRBJ2-7, with 12 positions matching TRBD2. This CDR3 is 15 amino acids long. Germline CDR1 is LGHNA and CDR2 is YNFKEQ. Unmatched junction bases numbered 8, after V lost 4 bases and J lost 7 bases. The CDR3 DNA sequence: TGTGCCAGCAGCCTAGGACTAGCGGGACTGGGGGAGCAGTACTTC. Its protein is CASSLGLAGLGEQYF.

This chain joins TRBV7-9 and TRBJ2-5; D is perhaps TRBD1 (6 bases). The V end was cut by 6 bases, the J end by 1 base, with 15 bases between. Germline CDR1 and CDR2: SEHNR and FQNEAQ (reference sequence). The CDR3 runs to 15 residues. The DNA of the CDR3 is TGTGCCAGCAGTAATCAACGACAGGTCCAAGAGACCCAGTACTTC. Its translation is CASSNQRQVQETQYF.

The genes are TRBV27 and TRBJ2-7, with 7 bases matching TRBD1. V shed 5 bases and J 2 bases; nucleotides not matched to a gene: 6. CDR3 length equals 14 residues. CDR1 is MNHEY and CDR2 is SMNVEV in the germline V gene (reference sequence). The CDR3 nucleotides are TGTGCCAGCAGTAGCAGGGGGTCGGCCTACGAGCAGTACTTC. It codes for CASSSRGSAYEQYF.

This rearrangement joins TRBV18 to TRBJ2-4, with a weak D call TRBD1 (5 bases). The CDR3 runs to 14 residues. Germline CDR1 reads KGHSH; CDR2 reads LQKENI. V lost 4 bases and J 5 bases, leaving 12 bases between the germline ends. The CDR3 DNA follows: TGTGCCAGCTCACGGTCAGGGATCGAAAACATTCAGTACTTC. It yields the protein CASSRSGIENIQYF.

The V call is TRBV27, the J call TRBJ2-7; TRBD2 agrees at 12 bases. The junction had 12 bases not matched to a gene; V was cut back by 5 bases and J by 7 bases. Germline assignment: CDR1 MNHEY and CDR2 SMNVEV (reference sequence). The CDR3 consists of 16 residues. The CDR3 DNA reads as TGTGCCAGCAGTACCCGCCGACTAGCGGGAGCAGGAGAGCAGTACTTC. It translates to CASSTRRLAGAGEQYF.

This clone is a singleton in its sample. The identical CDR3 is also encoded by other nucleotide sequences in the sample. CDR3 amino acids: CASSQDQGSGNTIYF. The CDR3 region has the DNA TGCGCCAGCAGCCAAGATCAGGGATCCGGAAACACCATATATTTT. This chain connects TRBV4-3 to TRBJ1-3, with D possibly being TRBD1 (5 bases). Trimming cost V 0 bases and J 4 bases, with 10 bases left between them. The CDR3 consists of 15 residues. Germline assignment: CDR1 LGHNA and CDR2 YSLEER.

The chain couples TRBV7-3 to TRBJ2-7; no clear D gene. Germline V lookup: CDR1 SGHTA, CDR2 FQGTGA. V was trimmed by 5 bases and J by 8 bases, leaving 19 bases between them. This CDR3 is 14 amino acids long. CDR3 loop: CASSPTMGAEKQYF. The CDR3 bases are TGTGCCAGCAGCCCGACGATGGGCGCCGAGAAGCAGTACTTC.

The CDR3 is CASSHDRLSQPQHF. DNA for the CDR3: TGTGCCAGTAGCCATGACCGGTTGAGCCAGCCCCAGCATTTT. The gene calls are TRBV19 and TRBJ1-5, with D unresolved. This CDR3 comprises 14 residues. Between the trimmed V and J ends, which lost 6 bases and 7 bases, there was a span of 16 bases. Germline CDR1 reads LNHDA; CDR2 reads SQIVND (reference sequence).

As to this clone: Other DNA sequences in this sample translate to the same CDR3. The rearrangement joins TRBV28 to TRBJ2-1; 12 bases are shared with TRBD2. Trimming cost V 6 bases and J 7 bases; bases outside gene matches: 7. The CDR3 runs 15 residues. Germline V gene lookup returns CDR1 MDHEN and CDR2 SYDVKM. The CDR3, as DNA: TGTGCCAGCAGCCTAGCGGGAGGGCCGGGAAATGAGCAGTTCTTC. It encodes CASSLAGGPGNEQFF.

With regard to this clone: The same CDR3 also results from other DNA sequences found in this sample. The chain recombines TRBV20-1 with TRBJ1-2; D remains ambiguous. Germline V gene data show CDR1 as DFQATT and CDR2 as SNEGSKA (reference sequence). Trimming removed 6 bases from V and 7 bases from J, with 12 bases in between. CDR3 size: 11 residues. The CDR3 sequence is CSASLGGGYTF. Here the CDR3 DNA reads TGCAGTGCCTCCCTGGGCGGTGGCTACACCTTC.

The chain combines TRBV5-8 with TRBJ1-1; perhaps TRBD1 as D (5 bases). From germline, CDR1 is SGHTS and CDR2 YDEGEE. The ends were cut back, 1 base at V and 5 bases at J, with 9 bases in the middle. This CDR3 has 13 residues. This CDR3 reads CASSLYGGTEAFF. The DNA for the CDR3 is TGTGCCAGCAGCTTGTATGGGGGAACTGAAGCTTTCTTT.

This clone was seen only once. The genes are TRBV5-1 and TRBJ2-1; 8 nucleotides match TRBD1. Germline V CDR1 and CDR2: SGHRS, YFSETQ. Unmatched junction bases numbered 13, after V lost 8 bases and J lost 9 bases. This CDR3 contains 14 residues. DNA of the CDR3: TGCGCCAGTAGAGGACAGGGTGCGTCCGGTGAGCAGTTCTTC. Translation: CASRGQGASGEQFF.

V usage is TRBV28 and J usage is TRBJ2-3; 9 nucleotides match TRBD1. This CDR3 spans 16 amino acids. The germline V gene encodes CDR1 MDHEN and CDR2 SYDVKM. V gave up 6 bases and J gave up 2 bases; unmatched junction bases: 9. The CDR3 DNA sequence: TGTGCCAGCAGCCTATCCCGGGACAGGGTCACAGATACGCAGTATTTT. Translation: CASSLSRDRVTDTQYF.

V and J are TRBV2 and TRBJ2-1, with D possibly matching TRBD1 (6 bases). This CDR3 has 17 residues. Germline-derived CDR1 and CDR2 are SNHLY and FYNNEI. V lost 4 bases, J lost 6 bases, and 22 bases lay in between. The CDR3 DNA is TGTGCCAGCAGTGCAGATCGAGGGGCAGGGGATCCCAATGAGCAGTTCTTC. Amino acid sequence: CASSADRGAGDPNEQFF.

The gene calls are TRBV14 and TRBJ2-7; D might be TRBD2 (6 bases). The CDR3 covers 13 residues. Germline V gives CDR1 SGHDN, CDR2 FVKESK. Trimming took 3 bases from V and 6 from J, leaving 12 bases between them. The CDR3 here is CASSQGLEGEQYF. In DNA form, the CDR3 reads TGTGCCAGCAGCCAGGGATTGGAGGGCGAGCAGTACTTC.

This clone has just one count. This chain links TRBV19 with TRBJ2-1; D uncertain. Germline CDR1 is LNHDA and CDR2 is SQIVND (reference sequence). The CDR3 spans 16 residues. Trimming took 7 bases from V and 5 from J, leaving 21 bases between them. CDR3 residues: CASTSPGISIHNEQFF. CDR3 DNA sequence: TGTGCCAGTACCTCCCCCGGCATCTCGATCCACAATGAGCAGTTCTTC.

This sequence joins TRBV5-1 and TRBJ2-7; D unresolved. Germline CDR1 SGHRS, CDR2 YFSETQ. Deletions cut 4 bases from V and 1 base from J, with 12 bases between. CDR3 size: 14 residues. CDR3 bases: TGCGCCAGCAGCCCAGAGGACCGATCCTACGAGCAGTACTTC. Encoded protein: CASSPEDRSYEQYF.

The chain is built from TRBV11-3 and TRBJ2-1, with 13 bases fitting TRBD2. From germline, CDR1 is SGHNT and CDR2 YENEEA. Trimming took 3 bases from V and 5 from J; bases not matched to a gene: 1. The CDR3 extends over 15 amino acids. CDR3 residues: CASSFTSGRDNEQFF. Written as DNA, the CDR3 is TGTGCCAGCAGCTTTACTAGCGGGAGGGACAATGAGCAGTTCTTC.

As to this clone: Other DNA sequences in this specimen translate into the identical CDR3. The chain combines TRBV5-4 with TRBJ2-5, with D unclear. The V end lost 1 base, the J end lost 2 bases, and 6 bases lay between the germline ends. The germline CDR1 and CDR2 sequences are SGHNT and YYREEE (reference sequence). The CDR3 has 13 amino acids. Written as DNA, the CDR3 is TGTGCCAGCAGCTTGCGACAACAAGAGACCCAGTACTTC. The encoded protein is CASSLRQQETQYF.

This clone was detected only once. V usage is TRBV18 and J usage is TRBJ1-1, with a possible D match to TRBD1 (5 bases). V lost 4 bases to trimming and J lost 1 base, with 16 bases between them. Germline CDR1 reads KGHSH; CDR2 reads LQKENI. CDR3 length: 16 amino acids. The CDR3 loop is CASSLRAGTANTEAFF. CDR3 bases: TGTGCCAGCTCACTAAGGGCCGGGACCGCGAACACTGAAGCTTTCTTT.

DNA for the CDR3: TGTGCCAGCAGTTCCCCGACTAGCGGGCGACCCTACGAGCAGTACTTC. Translating it yields CASSSPTSGRPYEQYF. V usage is TRBV6-5 and J usage is TRBJ2-7; 10 bases align to TRBD2. V trimming: 4 bases; J trimming: 2 bases; junction bases outside the gene matches: 8. The CDR3 extends over 16 amino acids. Germline loops: CDR1 MNHEY, CDR2 SVGAGI.

The rearrangement uses TRBV11-3 and TRBJ2-5; D ambiguous. This CDR3 comprises 12 residues. Germline V CDR1 and CDR2: SGHNT, YENEEA. V lost 0 bases, J lost 6 bases, and 5 bases lay in between. CDR3 sequence reads: CASSLDRQTQYF. The CDR3 DNA reads as TGTGCCAGCAGCTTAGATCGACAGACCCAGTACTTC.

A remark on this clone: This sample includes further DNA sequences coding for the same CDR3. This chain joins TRBV28 and TRBJ1-5, with 9 positions matching TRBD1. CDR1 MDHEN and CDR2 SYDVKM come from the germline V gene. The junction had 9 bases not matched to a gene; V was cut back by 6 bases and J by 6 bases. The CDR3 loop spans 15 amino acids. CDR3 sequence reads: CASSPTGGRGQPQHF. The CDR3 coding sequence is TGTGCCAGCAGCCCAACAGGGGGCAGGGGTCAGCCCCAGCATTTT.

Here the CDR3 reads CASSPGQGKFTGELFF. CDR3 DNA: TGTGCCAGCAGCCCGGGACAGGGGAAGTTTACCGGGGAGCTGTTTTTT. The chain couples TRBV7-3 to TRBJ2-2; 10 positions match TRBD1. CDR3 size: 16 residues. Germline trimming cut 5 bases from V and 5 bases from J; bases unmatched to any gene: 8. CDR1 and CDR2 (germline): SGHTA, FQGTGA.

J is TRBJ2-1 and V is TRBV28, with TRBD2 as a possible D gene (6 bases). The CDR3 length is 11 residues. Germline V gene lookup returns CDR1 MDHEN and CDR2 SYDVKM. The germline V and J ends were trimmed by 4 bases and 12 bases, with 10 bases remaining between them. The CDR3 here is CASSWAGTQFF. CDR3 DNA sequence: TGTGCCAGCAGTTGGGCGGGGACGCAGTTCTTC.

This clone occurred once. The rearrangement uses TRBV6-5 and TRBJ1-1; D is undetermined. The CDR3 runs to 12 residues. Germline assignment: CDR1 MNHEY and CDR2 SVGAGI. V lost 6 bases, J lost 0 bases, and 5 bases lay in between. CDR3 region: CASRRLNTEAFF. CDR3 in DNA: TGTGCCAGCAGGCGCCTGAACACTGAAGCTTTCTTT.

Remarks on this clone: Within the sample, other DNA sequences also encode this same CDR3. This CDR3 reads CASSRGTSGGNEQFF. Here the CDR3 DNA reads TGCGCCAGCAGCCGGGGGACTAGCGGGGGGAATGAGCAGTTCTTC. The rearrangement joins TRBV4-1 to TRBJ2-1; 15 bases agree with TRBD2. With V trimmed by 4 bases and J by 7 bases, 2 bases remained unmatched. Germline V gene data show CDR1 as MGHRA and CDR2 as YSYEKL. The CDR3 contains 15 residues.

The chain combines TRBV11-3 with TRBJ2-2, with D perhaps given as TRBD1 or TRBD2 (5 bases each). With 1 base removed from V and 1 base from J, the gap between germline ends came to 10 bases. Germline V gives CDR1 SGHNT, CDR2 YENEEA. CDR3 length: 16 amino acids. The CDR3 bases are TGTGCCAGCAGCTTAGGAGTGAGGGGGAACACCGGGGAGCTGTTTTTT. It codes for CASSLGVRGNTGELFF.

The genes are TRBV14 and TRBJ2-2; no firm D call. Germline values: CDR1 SGHDN, CDR2 FVKESK. CDR3 length equals 11 residues. Trimming shortened V by 7 bases and J by 6 bases, and 6 bases separated the two germline ends. CDR3 amino acids: CASTRSGELFF. The DNA for the CDR3 is TGTGCCAGCACCCGATCCGGGGAGCTGTTTTTT.

This rearrangement joins TRBV28 to TRBJ2-3; 9 positions agree with TRBD2. Germline V gives CDR1 MDHEN, CDR2 SYDVKM. The CDR3 is 15 amino acids. V lost 7 bases, J lost 0 bases, and 5 bases stayed unmatched. The CDR3 DNA reads TGTGCCAGCAACCGCCTAGCGGGGAGCACAGATACGCAGTATTTT. Amino acids: CASNRLAGSTDTQYF.